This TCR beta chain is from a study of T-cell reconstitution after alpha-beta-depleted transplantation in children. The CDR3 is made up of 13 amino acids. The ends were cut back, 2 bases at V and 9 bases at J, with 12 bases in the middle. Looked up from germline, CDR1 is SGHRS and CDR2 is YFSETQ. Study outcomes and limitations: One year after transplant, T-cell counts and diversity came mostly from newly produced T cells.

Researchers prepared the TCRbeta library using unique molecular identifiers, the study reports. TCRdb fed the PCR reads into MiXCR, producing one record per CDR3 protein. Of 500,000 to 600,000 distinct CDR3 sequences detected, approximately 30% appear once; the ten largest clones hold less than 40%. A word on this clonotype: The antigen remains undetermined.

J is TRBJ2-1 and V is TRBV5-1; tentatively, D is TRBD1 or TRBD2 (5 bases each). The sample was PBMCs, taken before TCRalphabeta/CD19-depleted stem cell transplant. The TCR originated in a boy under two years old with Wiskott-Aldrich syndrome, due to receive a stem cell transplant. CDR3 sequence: CASSFGQGREQFF. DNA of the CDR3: TGCGCCAGCAGCTTCGGTCAGGGACGTGAGCAGTTCTTC.